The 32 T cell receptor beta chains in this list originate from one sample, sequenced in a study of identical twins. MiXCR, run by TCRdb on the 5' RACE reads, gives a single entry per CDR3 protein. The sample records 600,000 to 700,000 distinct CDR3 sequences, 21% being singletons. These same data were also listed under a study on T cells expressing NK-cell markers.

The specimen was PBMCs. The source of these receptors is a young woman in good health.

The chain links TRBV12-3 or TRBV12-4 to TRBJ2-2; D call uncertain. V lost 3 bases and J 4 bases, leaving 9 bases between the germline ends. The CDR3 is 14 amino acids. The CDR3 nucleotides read TGTGCCAGCAGTTTTAGGTCAGGCACCGGGGAGCTGTTTTTT. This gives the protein CASSFRSGTGELFF.

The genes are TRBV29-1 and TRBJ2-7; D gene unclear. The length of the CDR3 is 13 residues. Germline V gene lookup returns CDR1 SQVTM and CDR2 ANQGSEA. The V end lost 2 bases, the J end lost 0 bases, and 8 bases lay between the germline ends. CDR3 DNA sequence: TGCAGCGTTGAATTGGCGGCCTCCTACGAGCAGTACTTC. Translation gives CSVELAASYEQYF.

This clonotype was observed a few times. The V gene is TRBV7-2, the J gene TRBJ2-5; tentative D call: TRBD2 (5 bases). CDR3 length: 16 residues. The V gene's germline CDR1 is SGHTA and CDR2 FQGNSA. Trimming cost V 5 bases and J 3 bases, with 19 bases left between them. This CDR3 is CASSPLGFEGKETQYF. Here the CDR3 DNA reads TGTGCCAGCAGCCCACTTGGGTTCGAGGGTAAAGAGACCCAGTACTTC.

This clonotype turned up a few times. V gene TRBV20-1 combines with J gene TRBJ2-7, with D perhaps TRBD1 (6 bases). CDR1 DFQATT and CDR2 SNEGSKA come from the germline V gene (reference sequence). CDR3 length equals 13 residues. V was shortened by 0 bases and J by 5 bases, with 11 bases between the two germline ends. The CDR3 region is CSARDPRGHEQYF. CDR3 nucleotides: TGCAGTGCTAGAGATCCCAGGGGCCACGAGCAGTACTTC.

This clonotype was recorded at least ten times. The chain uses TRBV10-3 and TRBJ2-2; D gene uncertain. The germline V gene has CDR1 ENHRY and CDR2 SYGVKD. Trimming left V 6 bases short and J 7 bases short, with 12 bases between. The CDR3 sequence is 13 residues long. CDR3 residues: CAIRTLMNGELFF. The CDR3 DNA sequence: TGTGCCATCAGGACCCTTATGAACGGGGAGCTGTTTTTT.

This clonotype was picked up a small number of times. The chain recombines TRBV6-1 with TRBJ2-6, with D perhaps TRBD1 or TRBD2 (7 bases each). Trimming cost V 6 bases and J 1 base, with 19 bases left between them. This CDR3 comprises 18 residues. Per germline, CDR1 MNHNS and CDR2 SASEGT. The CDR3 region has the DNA TGTGCCAGCAGCAACGGGGGAGGGGGCTGGTCTGGGGCCAACGTCCTGACTTTC. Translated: CASSNGGGGWSGANVLTF.

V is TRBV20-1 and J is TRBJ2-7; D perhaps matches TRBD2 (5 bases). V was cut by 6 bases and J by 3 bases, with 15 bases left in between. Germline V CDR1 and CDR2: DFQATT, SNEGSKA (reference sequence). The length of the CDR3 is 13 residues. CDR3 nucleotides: TGCAGTGCCCACCCAGGAGGCCACTACGAGCAGTACTTC. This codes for CSAHPGGHYEQYF.

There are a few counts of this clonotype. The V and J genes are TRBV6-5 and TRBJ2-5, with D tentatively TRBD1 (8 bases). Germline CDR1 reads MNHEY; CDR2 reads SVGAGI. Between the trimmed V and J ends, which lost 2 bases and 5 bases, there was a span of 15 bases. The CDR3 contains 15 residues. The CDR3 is CASSYPDREGETQYF. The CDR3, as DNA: TGTGCCAGCAGTTACCCGGACAGGGAGGGGGAGACCCAGTACTTC.

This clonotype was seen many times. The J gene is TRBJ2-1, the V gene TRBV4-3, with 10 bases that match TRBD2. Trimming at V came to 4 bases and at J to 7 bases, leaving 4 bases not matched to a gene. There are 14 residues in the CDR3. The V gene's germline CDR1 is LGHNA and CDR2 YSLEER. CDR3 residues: CASSRTSGGNEQFF. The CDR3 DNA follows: TGCGCCAGCAGCCGGACTAGCGGAGGTAATGAGCAGTTCTTC.

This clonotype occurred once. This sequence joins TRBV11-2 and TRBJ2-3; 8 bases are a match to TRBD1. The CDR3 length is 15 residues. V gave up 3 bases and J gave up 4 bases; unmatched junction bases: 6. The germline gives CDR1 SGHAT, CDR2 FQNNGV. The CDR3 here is CASSFQRQGPDTQYF. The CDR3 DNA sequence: TGTGCCAGCAGCTTCCAAAGACAGGGGCCAGATACGCAGTATTTT.

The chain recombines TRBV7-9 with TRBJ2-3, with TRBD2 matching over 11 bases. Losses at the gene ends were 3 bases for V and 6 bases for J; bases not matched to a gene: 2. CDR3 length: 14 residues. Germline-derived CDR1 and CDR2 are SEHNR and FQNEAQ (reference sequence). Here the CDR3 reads CASSFGTSGDTQYF. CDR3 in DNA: TGTGCCAGCAGCTTTGGGACTAGCGGCGATACGCAGTATTTT.

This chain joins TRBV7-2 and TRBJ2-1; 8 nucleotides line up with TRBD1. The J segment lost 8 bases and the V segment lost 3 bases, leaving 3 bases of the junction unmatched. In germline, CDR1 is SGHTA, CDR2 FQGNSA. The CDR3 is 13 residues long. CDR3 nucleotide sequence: TGTGCCAGCAGCTTCGGACAGGGCTATGAGCAGTTCTTC. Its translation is CASSFGQGYEQFF.

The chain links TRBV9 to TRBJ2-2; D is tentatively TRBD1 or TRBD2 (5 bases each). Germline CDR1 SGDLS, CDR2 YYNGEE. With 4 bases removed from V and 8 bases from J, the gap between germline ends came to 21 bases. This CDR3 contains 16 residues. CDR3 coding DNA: TGTGCCAGCAGCCAAAATCCCGGGACCTCAACTGGGGAGCTGTTTTTT. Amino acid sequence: CASSQNPGTSTGELFF.

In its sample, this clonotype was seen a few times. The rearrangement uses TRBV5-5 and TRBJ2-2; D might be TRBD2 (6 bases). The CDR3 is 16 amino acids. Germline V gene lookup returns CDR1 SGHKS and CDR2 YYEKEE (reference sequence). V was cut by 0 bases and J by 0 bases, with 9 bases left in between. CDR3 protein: CASSLEAGTNTGELFF. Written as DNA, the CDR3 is TGTGCCAGCAGCTTGGAGGCGGGGACGAACACCGGGGAGCTGTTTTTT.

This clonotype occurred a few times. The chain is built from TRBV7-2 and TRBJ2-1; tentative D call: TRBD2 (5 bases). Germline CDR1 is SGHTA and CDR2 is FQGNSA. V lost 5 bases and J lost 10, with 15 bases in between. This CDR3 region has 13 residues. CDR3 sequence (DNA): TGTGCCAGCAGCCATCCTCCCCGGGGAGAGCAGTTCTTC. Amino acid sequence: CASSHPPRGEQFF.

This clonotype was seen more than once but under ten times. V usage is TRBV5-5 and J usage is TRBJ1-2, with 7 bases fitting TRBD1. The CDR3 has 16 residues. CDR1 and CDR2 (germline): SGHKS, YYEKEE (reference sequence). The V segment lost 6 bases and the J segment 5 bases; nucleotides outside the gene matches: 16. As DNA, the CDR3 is TGTGCCAGCATGATGGGATATGGAGGGGGCTTGTATGGCTACACCTTC. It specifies CASMMGYGGGLYGYTF.

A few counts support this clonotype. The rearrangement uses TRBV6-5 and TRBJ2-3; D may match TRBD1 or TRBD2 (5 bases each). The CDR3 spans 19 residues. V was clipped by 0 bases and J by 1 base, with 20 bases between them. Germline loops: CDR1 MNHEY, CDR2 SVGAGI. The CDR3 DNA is TGTGCCAGCAGTTACTCGACCCCGGGGCTAGCTGGAGGCACAGATACGCAGTATTTT. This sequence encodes CASSYSTPGLAGGTDTQYF.

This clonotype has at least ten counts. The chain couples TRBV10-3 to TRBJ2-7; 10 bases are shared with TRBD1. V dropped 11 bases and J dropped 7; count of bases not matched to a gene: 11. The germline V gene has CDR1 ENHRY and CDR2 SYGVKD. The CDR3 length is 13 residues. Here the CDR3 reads CASTGTGVGEQYF. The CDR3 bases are TGTGCCTCGACCGGGACAGGGGTTGGGGAGCAGTACTTC.

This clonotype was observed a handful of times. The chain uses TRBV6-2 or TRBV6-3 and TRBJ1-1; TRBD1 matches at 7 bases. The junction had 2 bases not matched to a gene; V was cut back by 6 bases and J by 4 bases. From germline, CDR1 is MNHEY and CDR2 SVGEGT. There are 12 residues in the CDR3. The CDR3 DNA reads TGTGCCAGCAGGGGGACAGTCACTGAAGCTTTCTTT. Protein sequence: CASRGTVTEAFF.

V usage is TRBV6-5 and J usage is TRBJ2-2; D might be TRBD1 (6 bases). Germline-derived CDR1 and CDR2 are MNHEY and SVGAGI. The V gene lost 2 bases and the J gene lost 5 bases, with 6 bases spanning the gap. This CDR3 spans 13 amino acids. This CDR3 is CASSYTGTGELFF. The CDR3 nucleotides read TGTGCCAGCAGTTACACAGGGACCGGGGAGCTGTTTTTT.

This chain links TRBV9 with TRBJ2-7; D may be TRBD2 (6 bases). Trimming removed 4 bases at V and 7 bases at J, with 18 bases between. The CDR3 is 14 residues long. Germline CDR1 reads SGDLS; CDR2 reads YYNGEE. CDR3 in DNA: TGTGCCAGCAGCCCGGAGGGGCTCTCCTGGGAGCAGTACTTC. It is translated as CASSPEGLSWEQYF.

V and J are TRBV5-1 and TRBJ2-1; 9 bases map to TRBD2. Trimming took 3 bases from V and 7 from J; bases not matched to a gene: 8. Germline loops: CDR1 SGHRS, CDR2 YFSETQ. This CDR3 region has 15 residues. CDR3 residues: CASSSLTSGENEQFF. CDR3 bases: TGCGCCAGCAGCTCACTGACTAGCGGCGAGAATGAGCAGTTCTTC.

This CDR3 reads CASSSGIYGEQFF. CDR3 bases: TGTGCCAGCAGTTCCGGGATATACGGGGAGCAGTTCTTC. J is TRBJ2-1 and V is TRBV12-3 or TRBV12-4, with TRBD2 as a possible D gene (5 bases). This CDR3 region has 13 residues. V was clipped by 4 bases and J by 10 bases, with 14 bases between them.

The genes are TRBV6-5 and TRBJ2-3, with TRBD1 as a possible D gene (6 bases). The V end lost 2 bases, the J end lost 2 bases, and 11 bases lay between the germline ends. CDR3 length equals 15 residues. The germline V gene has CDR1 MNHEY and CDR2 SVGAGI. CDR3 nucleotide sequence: TGTGCCAGCAGTTACAAGGGGGTTGACACAGATACGCAGTATTTT. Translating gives CASSYKGVDTDTQYF.

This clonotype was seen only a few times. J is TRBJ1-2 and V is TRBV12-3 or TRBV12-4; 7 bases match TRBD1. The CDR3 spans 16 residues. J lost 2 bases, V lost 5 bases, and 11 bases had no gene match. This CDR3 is CASSPEGQGGNYGYTF. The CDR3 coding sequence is TGTGCCAGCAGTCCGGAGGGGCAGGGGGGGAACTATGGCTACACCTTC.

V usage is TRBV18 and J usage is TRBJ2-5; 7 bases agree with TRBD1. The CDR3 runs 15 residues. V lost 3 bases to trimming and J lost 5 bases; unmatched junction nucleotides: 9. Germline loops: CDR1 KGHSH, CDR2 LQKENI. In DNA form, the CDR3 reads TGTGCCAGCTCACCGAGGAAGACAGGGATTGAGACCCAGTACTTC. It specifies CASSPRKTGIETQYF.

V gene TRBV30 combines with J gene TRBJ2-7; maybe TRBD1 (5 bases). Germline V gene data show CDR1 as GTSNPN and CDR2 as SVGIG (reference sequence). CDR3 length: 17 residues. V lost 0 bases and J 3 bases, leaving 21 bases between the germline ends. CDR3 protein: CAWSVQRGKNGYYEQYF. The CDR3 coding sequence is TGTGCCTGGAGTGTACAAAGGGGAAAGAATGGATACTACGAGCAGTACTTC.

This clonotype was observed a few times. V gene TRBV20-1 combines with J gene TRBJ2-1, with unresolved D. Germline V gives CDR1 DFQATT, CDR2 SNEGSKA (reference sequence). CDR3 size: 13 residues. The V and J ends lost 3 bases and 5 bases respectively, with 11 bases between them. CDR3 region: CSARHPQNNEQFF. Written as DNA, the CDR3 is TGCAGTGCTAGGCACCCCCAAAACAATGAGCAGTTCTTC.

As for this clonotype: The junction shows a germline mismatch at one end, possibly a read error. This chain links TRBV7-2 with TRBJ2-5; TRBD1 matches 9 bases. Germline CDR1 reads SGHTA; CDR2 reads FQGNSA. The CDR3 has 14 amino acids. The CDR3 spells CASNLQGAQETQYF. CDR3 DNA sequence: TGTGCCAGCAACTTACAGGGGGCCCAAGAGACCCAGTACTTC.

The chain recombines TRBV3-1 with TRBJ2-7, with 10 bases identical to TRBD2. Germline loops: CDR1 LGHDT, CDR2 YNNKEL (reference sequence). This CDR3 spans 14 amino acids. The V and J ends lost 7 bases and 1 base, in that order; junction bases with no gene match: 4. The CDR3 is CASTLAGASYEQYF. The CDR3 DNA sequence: TGTGCCAGCACCCTAGCGGGAGCGTCCTACGAGCAGTACTTC.

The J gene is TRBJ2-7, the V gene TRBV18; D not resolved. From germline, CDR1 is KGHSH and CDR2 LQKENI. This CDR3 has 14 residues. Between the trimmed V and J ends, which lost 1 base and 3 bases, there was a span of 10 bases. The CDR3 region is CASSPLSARYEQYF. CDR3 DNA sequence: TGTGCCAGCTCACCACTAAGCGCCCGCTACGAGCAGTACTTC.

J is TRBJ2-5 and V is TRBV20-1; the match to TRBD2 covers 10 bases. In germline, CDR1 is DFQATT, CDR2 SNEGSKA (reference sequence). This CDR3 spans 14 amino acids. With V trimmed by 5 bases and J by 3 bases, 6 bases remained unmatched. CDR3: CSAGVAGGKETQYF. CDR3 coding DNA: TGCAGTGCTGGTGTAGCGGGAGGCAAAGAGACCCAGTACTTC.